The present TCR beta chain was sequenced within a study of blood T cell repertoires in COVID-19. Looking at the study overall: Italy, Spain and the United States were the sources of the convalescent and acute COVID-19 samples. Sample material is recorded as cDNA or gDNA derived from T cells, B-cell-depleted T cells, or PBMCs.

The CDR3 totals 15 residues. Per germline, CDR1 MDHEN and CDR2 SYDVKM. The germline V and J ends were trimmed by 6 bases and 2 bases, with 15 bases remaining between them. Original data processing: Scientists estimated how many nucleated cells there were by amplifying reference gene primers. The table came from immunoSEQ multiplex PCR; TCRdb's copy has only in-frame clones and leaves some out. The DNA was the basis for D and trimming; V, J and clone size are from that table. The sample consists of around 100,000 clones, less than 90% of them appearing once. The chain has TRBV28 and TRBJ2-3; no reliable D call. This TCR came from a human donor in a cohort sampled during active COVID-19. The specimen sequenced was peripheral blood. CDR3 amino acids: CASSSGSDLTDTQYF. CDR3 bases: TGTGCCAGCAGCTCAGGTTCAGACCTCACAGATACGCAGTATTTT.